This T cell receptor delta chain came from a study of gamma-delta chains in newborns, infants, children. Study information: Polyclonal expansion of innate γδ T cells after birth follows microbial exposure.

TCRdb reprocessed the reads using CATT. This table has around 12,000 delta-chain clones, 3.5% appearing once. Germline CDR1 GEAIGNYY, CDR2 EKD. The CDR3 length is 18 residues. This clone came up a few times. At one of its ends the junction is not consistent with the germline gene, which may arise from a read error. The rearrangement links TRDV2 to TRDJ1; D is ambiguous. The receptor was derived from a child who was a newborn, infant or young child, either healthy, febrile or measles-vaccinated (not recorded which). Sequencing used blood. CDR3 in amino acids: CACGTVSPQNKYTDKLIF. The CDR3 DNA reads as TGTGCCTGTGGCACCGTATCGCCTCAGAACAAGTACACCGATAAACTCATCTTT.